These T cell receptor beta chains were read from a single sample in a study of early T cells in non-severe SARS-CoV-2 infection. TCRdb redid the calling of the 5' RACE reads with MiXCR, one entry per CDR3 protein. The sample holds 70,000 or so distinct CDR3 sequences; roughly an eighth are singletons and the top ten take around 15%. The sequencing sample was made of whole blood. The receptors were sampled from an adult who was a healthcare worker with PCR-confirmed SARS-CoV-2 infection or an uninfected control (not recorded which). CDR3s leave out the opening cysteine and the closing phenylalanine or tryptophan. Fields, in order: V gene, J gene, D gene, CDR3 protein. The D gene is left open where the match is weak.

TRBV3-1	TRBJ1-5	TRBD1	ASSQGGQAYQPQH
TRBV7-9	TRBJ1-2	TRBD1	ASSGGQYYGYT
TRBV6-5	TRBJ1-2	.	ASSYLPSPSHPYGYT
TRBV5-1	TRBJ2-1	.	ASSSTLETGEQF
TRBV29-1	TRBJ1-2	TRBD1	SVWTGEGYT
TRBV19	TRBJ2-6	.	ASSSPGQISGANVLT
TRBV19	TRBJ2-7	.	ASSMALLGYEQY
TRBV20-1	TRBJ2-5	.	SAARGLETQY
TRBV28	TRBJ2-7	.	ASISAGRELSRYEQY
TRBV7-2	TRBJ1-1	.	ASSLGSWNTEAF
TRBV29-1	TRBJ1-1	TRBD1	SVCDRGMNTEAF
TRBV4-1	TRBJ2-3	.	ASSHARGASTDTQY
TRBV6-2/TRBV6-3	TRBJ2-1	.	ASSPPQEGNEQF
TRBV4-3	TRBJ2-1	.	ASSQDRHNEQF
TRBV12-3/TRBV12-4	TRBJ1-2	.	ASSLIPTHYT
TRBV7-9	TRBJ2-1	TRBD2	ASSLVAGGFSYNEQF
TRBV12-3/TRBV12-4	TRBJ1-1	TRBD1	ASSGTGSGSGTEAF
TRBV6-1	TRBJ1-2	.	ASSEQGPEGYT
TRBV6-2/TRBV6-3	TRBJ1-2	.	ASSYSPQGTNYGYT
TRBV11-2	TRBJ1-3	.	ASSLGNTIY
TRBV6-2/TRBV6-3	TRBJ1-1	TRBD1	ATSRDRGTEAF
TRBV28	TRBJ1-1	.	ASSWAQQDTEAF
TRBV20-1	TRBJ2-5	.	SAGEATQY